A selection of T cell receptor beta chains follows, all from one sample in a study of T cells in Graves' hyperthyroidism and ophthalmopathy. In TCRdb, the multiplex PCR reads were re-called with MiXCR into one record per CDR3 protein. The sample includes 250,000 or so distinct CDR3 sequences, 12% to 15% of them seen just once. Specimen: blood. The origin of the receptors is a woman aged 45-65 years with Graves' hyperthyroidism that later progressed to Graves' ophthalmopathy. CDR3s leave out the opening cysteine and the closing phenylalanine or tryptophan. A D gene is named only where the DNA matches it firmly. Some rows have no size entry. The others give once, few or many, or a class for an expanded clone.

j_gene: TRBJ2-2; d_gene: -; v_gene: TRBV28; abundance: -; CDR3aa: ASSLGTKGAGELF
j_gene: TRBJ2-7; d_gene: TRBD1; v_gene: TRBV9; abundance: -; CDR3aa: ASSRAGGFYEQY
j_gene: TRBJ1-6; d_gene: -; v_gene: TRBV5-1; abundance: many; CDR3aa: ASSYFQGNDSPLH
j_gene: TRBJ2-1; d_gene: -; v_gene: TRBV6-1; abundance: many; CDR3aa: ASKGRSSYNEQF
j_gene: TRBJ2-1; d_gene: -; v_gene: TRBV5-1; abundance: many; CDR3aa: ASSPGRHNEQF
j_gene: TRBJ2-7; d_gene: TRBD2; v_gene: TRBV6-5; abundance: once; CDR3aa: ASSFQAGDYEQY
j_gene: TRBJ2-5; d_gene: TRBD2; v_gene: TRBV9; abundance: many; CDR3aa: ASSVSASGSEETQY
j_gene: TRBJ1-1; d_gene: -; v_gene: TRBV4-1; abundance: few; CDR3aa: ASQKGPNTEAF
j_gene: TRBJ1-6; d_gene: -; v_gene: TRBV7-3; abundance: -; CDR3aa: ASSVGYRDSPLH
j_gene: TRBJ1-2; d_gene: -; v_gene: TRBV4-1; abundance: many; CDR3aa: ASSQDPYGVNQNGYT
j_gene: TRBJ2-1; d_gene: -; v_gene: TRBV29-1; abundance: many; CDR3aa: SVDNEQF
j_gene: TRBJ1-2; d_gene: -; v_gene: TRBV19; abundance: few; CDR3aa: ASSMGGGYGYT
j_gene: TRBJ2-5; d_gene: -; v_gene: TRBV11-2; abundance: many; CDR3aa: ASSPTRTAEETQY
j_gene: TRBJ2-1; d_gene: -; v_gene: TRBV7-9; abundance: -; CDR3aa: ASSQDGVWEQF
j_gene: TRBJ1-1; d_gene: -; v_gene: TRBV9; abundance: many; CDR3aa: ASSVSGMNTEAF
j_gene: TRBJ1-6; d_gene: -; v_gene: TRBV4-1; abundance: few; CDR3aa: ASSQDRTATGSPLH
j_gene: TRBJ2-3; d_gene: TRBD1; v_gene: TRBV7-9; abundance: many; CDR3aa: ASSQDRGPDTQY
j_gene: TRBJ1-1; d_gene: TRBD1; v_gene: TRBV7-9; abundance: many; CDR3aa: ASSLGGWDSEAF
j_gene: TRBJ1-1; d_gene: TRBD1; v_gene: TRBV20-1; abundance: many; CDR3aa: SARGVGTGDTEAF
j_gene: TRBJ1-4; d_gene: -; v_gene: TRBV20-1; abundance: many; CDR3aa: SAPNRATNEKLF
j_gene: TRBJ2-1; d_gene: TRBD2; v_gene: TRBV20-1; abundance: many; CDR3aa: SATGLAGNYNEQF
j_gene: TRBJ1-5; d_gene: TRBD1; v_gene: TRBV7-8; abundance: -; CDR3aa: ASSLVGQPNQPQH
j_gene: TRBJ2-1; d_gene: TRBD2; v_gene: TRBV11-1; abundance: many; CDR3aa: ASSSSGSSYNEQF
j_gene: TRBJ2-7; d_gene: TRBD2; v_gene: TRBV6-5; abundance: few; CDR3aa: ASSYAAGGAYEQY
j_gene: TRBJ2-3; d_gene: TRBD2; v_gene: TRBV4-1; abundance: -; CDR3aa: ASSQNLAGGGTDTQY
j_gene: TRBJ2-7; d_gene: TRBD1; v_gene: TRBV27; abundance: many; CDR3aa: ASSLPDRVSPYEQY
j_gene: TRBJ2-3; d_gene: TRBD2; v_gene: TRBV13; abundance: many; CDR3aa: ASMELAGGVSTDTQY
j_gene: TRBJ1-2; d_gene: TRBD1; v_gene: TRBV6-1; abundance: few; CDR3aa: ASSRPTTGDYGYT
j_gene: TRBJ1-2; d_gene: -; v_gene: TRBV3-1; abundance: many; CDR3aa: ASSQLDTSVAYT
j_gene: TRBJ2-1; d_gene: TRBD2; v_gene: TRBV27; abundance: many; CDR3aa: ASSPGTSFLEEQF
j_gene: TRBJ2-5; d_gene: -; v_gene: TRBV2; abundance: -; CDR3aa: ASSERSREETQY
j_gene: TRBJ2-5; d_gene: TRBD2; v_gene: TRBV6-1; abundance: -; CDR3aa: ASSRSAGGETQY
j_gene: TRBJ1-1; d_gene: -; v_gene: TRBV5-1; abundance: many; CDR3aa: ASAFKKGSVTEAF
j_gene: TRBJ1-3; d_gene: -; v_gene: TRBV2; abundance: few; CDR3aa: ASKVEGISGNTIY
j_gene: TRBJ2-1; d_gene: TRBD2; v_gene: TRBV20-1; abundance: few; CDR3aa: SHYLGLAGGKVGEQF
j_gene: TRBJ1-4; d_gene: -; v_gene: TRBV2; abundance: many; CDR3aa: ASNQNGATNEKLF